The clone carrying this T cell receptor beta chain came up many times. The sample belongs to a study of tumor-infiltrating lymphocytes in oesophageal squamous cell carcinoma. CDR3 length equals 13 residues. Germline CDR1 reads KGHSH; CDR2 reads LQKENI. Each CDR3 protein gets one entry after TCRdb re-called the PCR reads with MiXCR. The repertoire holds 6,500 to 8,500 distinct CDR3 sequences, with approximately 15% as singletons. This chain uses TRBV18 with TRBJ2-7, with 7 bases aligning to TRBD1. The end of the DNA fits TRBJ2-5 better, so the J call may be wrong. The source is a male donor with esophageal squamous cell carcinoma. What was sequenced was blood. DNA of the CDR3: TGTGCCAGCTCACCCGACAGGGCAGAGACCCAGTACTTC. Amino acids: CASSPDRAETQYF.